This T cell receptor (beta chain) was obtained from a study of T cell responses to AZD1222 COVID-19 vaccine. Study-wide context: Timing groups of about 4 and about 12 weeks for second doses were pooled.

This clone was detected only once. Its antigen remains unknown. The assay was immunoSEQ multiplex PCR, and TCRdb's table has in-frame clones only and misses some. The data hold 90,000 to 130,000 clones, with roughly 80% observed a single time. CDR1 and CDR2 from the germline V gene are LGHDT and YNNKEL (reference sequence). The V gene lost 4 bases and the J gene lost 2 bases, with 15 bases spanning the gap. CDR3 length: 15 amino acids. General observations from the study: The sample set comprised mostly white British donors with more females, and clonal diversity was possibly underestimated.

The receptor's source is an adult in good health. Specimen: peripheral blood, collected on day 0 of AZD1222 vaccination. This sequence joins TRBV3-1 (or the pseudogene TRBV3-2) and TRBJ2-7; perhaps D is TRBD1 or TRBD2 (5 bases each). CDR3 DNA sequence: TGTGCCAGCAGCCTTGGGACCGACCCAACCTACGAGCAGTACTTC. Protein sequence: CASSLGTDPTYEQYF.